This T cell receptor beta chain appears in the sequencing data of a study of shared clonotypes between healthy human individuals. The CDR3 extends over 14 amino acids. Germline CDR1 is SGHTA and CDR2 is FQGNSA. V dropped 4 bases and J dropped 3 bases, with 12 bases sitting between them. Generated by immunoSEQ multiplex PCR, the TCRdb table keeps only in-frame clones and is missing some. The table includes over a million clones, about 96% detected once. The TCR comes from a man aged 30 to 45 in good health. Sequencing was done on a sample of naive CD4+ T cells sorted from blood. Subset specified: CD45RA+ positively selected. The gene calls are TRBV7-2 and TRBJ2-5; D ambiguous. The CDR3 DNA reads TGTGCCAGCAGCTCGACACAGATAAAAGAGACCCAGTACTTC. Encoded protein: CASSSTQIKETQYF.